This T cell receptor (beta chain) was sequenced in a study of T cells in localized non-small cell lung cancer. Study-level findings and limits: Detection in adjacent lung was observed for a median approximately 53 of the top 100 tumor clones. Uninvolved adjacent lung showed peak T cell clonality, exceeding tumor. The study linked higher blood T cell density to longer overall survival. Sequencing was restricted to one tumor region; therefore, heterogeneity remains possible.

Profiling relied on immunoSEQ multiplex PCR, and the TCRdb table lists in-frame clones only, not all of them. The sample lists some 30,000 clones; 80% to 95% were seen once. The CDR3 is 15 residues long. Germline CDR1 reads SGHAT; CDR2 reads FQNNGV. Trimming left V 5 bases short and J 0 bases short, with 11 bases between. In regard to this clone: As yet, its antigen is unknown.

This TCR derives from a female donor aged 60 or older with stage II lung adenocarcinoma. J is TRBJ2-1 and V is TRBV11-2; D not resolved. The material was peripheral blood mononuclear cells, obtained before any cancer treatment. In DNA, the CDR3 is TGTGCCAGCAGCCCTCTAGGCAGCTCCTACAATGAGCAGTTCTTC. This gives the protein CASSPLGSSYNEQFF.